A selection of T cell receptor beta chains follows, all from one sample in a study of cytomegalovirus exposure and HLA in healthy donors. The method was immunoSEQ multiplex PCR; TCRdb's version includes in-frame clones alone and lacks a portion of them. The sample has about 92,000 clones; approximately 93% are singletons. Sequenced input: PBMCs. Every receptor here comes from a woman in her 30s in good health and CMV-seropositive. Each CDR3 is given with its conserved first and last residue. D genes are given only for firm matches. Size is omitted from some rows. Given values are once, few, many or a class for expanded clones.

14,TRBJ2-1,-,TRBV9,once,CASSRDISDNEQFF,TGTGCCAGCAGCAGGGACATTTCTGACAATGAGCAGTTCTTC
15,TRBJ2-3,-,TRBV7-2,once,CASNLDSGATDTQYF,TGTGCCAGCAACCTGGACAGTGGGGCCACAGATACGCAGTATTTT
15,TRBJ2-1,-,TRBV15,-,CATSRDGGTYNEQFF,TGTGCCACCAGCAGAGATGGGGGGACCTACAATGAGCAGTTCTTC
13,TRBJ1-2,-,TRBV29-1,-,CSVTEAGGSGYTF,TGCAGCGTGACGGAGGCCGGGGGGTCTGGCTACACCTTC
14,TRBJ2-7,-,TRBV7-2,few,CASSLARLNYEQYF,TGTGCCAGCAGCTTAGCGAGACTTAACTACGAGCAGTACTTC
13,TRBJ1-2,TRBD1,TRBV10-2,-,CASSPGQGYGYTF,TGCGCCAGCAGTCCCGGACAGGGATATGGCTACACCTTC
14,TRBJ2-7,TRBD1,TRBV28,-,CASRPTGGFHEQYF,TGTGCCAGCAGACCTACAGGGGGCTTCCACGAGCAGTACTTC
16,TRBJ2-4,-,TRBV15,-,CATSSMFSEAKNIQYF,TGTGCCACCAGCAGTATGTTTTCGGAGGCCAAAAACATTCAGTACTTC
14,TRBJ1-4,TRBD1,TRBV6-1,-,CASTNTGGVEKLFF,TGTGCCAGCACCAATACAGGGGGCGTTGAAAAACTGTTTTTT
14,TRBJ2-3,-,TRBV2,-,CASSYKTDWDTQYF,TGTGCCAGCAGTTACAAAACCGACTGGGATACGCAGTATTTT
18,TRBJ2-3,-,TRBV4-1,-,CASSLLPELAPSTDTQYF,TGCGCCAGCTCCCTTTTGCCCGAACTAGCACCTAGCACAGATACGCAGTATTTT
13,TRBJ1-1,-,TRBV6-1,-,CASRPDRNTEAFF,TGTGCCAGCCGCCCTGACAGGAACACTGAAGCTTTCTTT
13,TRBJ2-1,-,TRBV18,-,CASSPEGDNEQFF,TGTGCCAGCTCACCCGAGGGTGACAATGAGCAGTTCTTC
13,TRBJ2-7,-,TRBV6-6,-,CASKDGSSYEQYF,TGTGCCAGCAAAGACGGGAGCTCCTACGAGCAGTACTTC
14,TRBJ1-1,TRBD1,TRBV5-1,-,CASSQTQGDTEAFF,TGCGCCAGCAGCCAGACACAGGGGGACACTGAAGCTTTCTTT
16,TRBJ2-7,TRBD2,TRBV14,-,CASSQGIAGGAYEQYF,TGTGCCAGCAGCCAAGGGATAGCGGGAGGAGCCTACGAGCAGTACTTC
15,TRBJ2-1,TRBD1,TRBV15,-,CATSQGQSVYNEQFF,TGTGCCACCAGTCAGGGACAGTCGGTCTACAATGAGCAGTTCTTC
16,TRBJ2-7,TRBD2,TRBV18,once,CASSPLAGGPSYEQYF,TGTGCCAGCTCACCACTCGCGGGAGGGCCGTCGTACGAGCAGTACTTC
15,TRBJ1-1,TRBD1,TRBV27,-,CASSLIRQGAAEAFF,TGTGCCAGCAGTCTCATCCGACAGGGGGCCGCTGAAGCTTTCTTT
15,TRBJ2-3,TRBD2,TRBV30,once,CAWSRTSGSTDTQYF,TGTGCCTGGAGTAGGACTAGCGGCAGCACAGATACGCAGTATTTT
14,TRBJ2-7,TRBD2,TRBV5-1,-,CASSLVGTRQEQYF,TGCGCCAGCAGCTTGGTGGGGACTAGACAAGAGCAGTACTTC
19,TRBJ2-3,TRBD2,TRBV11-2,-,CASSLDRVGSGSKIHTQYF,TGTGCCAGCAGCTTAGATCGGGTTGGTAGCGGGAGCAAAATCCATACGCAGTATTTT
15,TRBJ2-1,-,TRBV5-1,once,CASSFLGPLVDEQFF,TGCGCCAGCAGCTTTCTGGGGCCCCTCGTTGATGAGCAGTTCTTC
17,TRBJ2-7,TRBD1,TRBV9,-,CASSVDSQGVASNEQYF,TGTGCCAGCAGCGTAGACAGTCAGGGGGTGGCTAGTAACGAGCAGTACTTC
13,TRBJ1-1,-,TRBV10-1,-,CASSESGSTEAFF,TGCGCCAGCAGTGAGTCTGGGAGCACTGAAGCTTTCTTT
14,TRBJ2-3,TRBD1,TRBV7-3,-,CASSYGTGGFSQYF,TGTGCCAGCAGCTACGGGACAGGGGGTTTCTCGCAGTATTTT
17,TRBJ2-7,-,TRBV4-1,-,CASSQDPPSRRPYEQYF,TGCGCCAGCAGCCAAGACCCGCCCTCTAGGAGGCCCTACGAGCAGTACTTC
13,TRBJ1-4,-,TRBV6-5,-,CASRKRQHEKLFF,TGTGCCAGCAGAAAACGACAACATGAAAAACTGTTTTTT
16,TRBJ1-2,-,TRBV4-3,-,CASSQESRGTFYGYTF,TGCGCCAGCAGCCAAGAATCTCGGGGTACATTCTATGGCTACACCTTC
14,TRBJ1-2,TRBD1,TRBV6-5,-,CASRPGQIFYGYTF,TGTGCCAGCAGACCGGGACAGATATTCTATGGCTACACCTTC
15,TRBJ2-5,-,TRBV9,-,CASTHEGVSGETQYF,TGTGCCAGCACCCACGAGGGGGTGTCTGGGGAGACCCAGTACTTC
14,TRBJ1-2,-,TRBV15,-,CATSRTDSYYGYTF,TGTGCCACCAGCAGGACTGACAGCTACTATGGCTACACCTTC
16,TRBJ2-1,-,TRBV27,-,CASSLSAASSYNEQFF,TGTGCCAGCAGTTTATCGGCGGCTAGCTCCTACAATGAGCAGTTCTTC
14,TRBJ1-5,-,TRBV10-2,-,CASSPPGSRQPQHF,TGCGCCAGCAGTCCCCCGGGGAGTAGGCAGCCCCAGCATTTT
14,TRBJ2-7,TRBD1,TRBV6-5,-,CASKYGQVVSEQYF,TGTGCCAGCAAATACGGACAGGTGGTTAGTGAGCAGTACTTC
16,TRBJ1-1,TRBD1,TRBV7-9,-,CASSLLTGGLNTEAFF,TGTGCCAGCAGCTTACTTACAGGGGGACTAAACACTGAAGCTTTCTTT
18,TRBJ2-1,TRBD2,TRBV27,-,CASSSSPRLAGAYNEQFF,TGTGCCAGCAGTTCATCCCCAAGACTAGCGGGAGCCTACAATGAGCAGTTCTTC
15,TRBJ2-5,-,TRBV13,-,CASSLVPADQETQYF,TGTGCCAGCAGCTTAGTGCCAGCGGATCAAGAGACCCAGTACTTC
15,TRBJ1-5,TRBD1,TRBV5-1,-,CASSLEGAGNQPQHF,TGCGCCAGCAGCTTGGAGGGGGCAGGTAATCAGCCCCAGCATTTT
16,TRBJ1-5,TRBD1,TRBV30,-,CAWSVRGTARNQPQHF,TGTGCCTGGAGTGTACGTGGGACAGCACGCAATCAGCCCCAGCATTTT
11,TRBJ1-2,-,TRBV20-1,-,CSAFPGYGYTF,TGCAGTGCATTTCCCGGGTATGGCTACACCTTC
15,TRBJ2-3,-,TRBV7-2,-,CASSLGMVRADTQYF,TGTGCCAGCAGCTTAGGAATGGTCAGGGCAGATACGCAGTATTTT
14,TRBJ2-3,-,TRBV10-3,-,CAISEDRSTDTQYF,TGTGCCATCAGTGAGGACAGGTCCACAGATACGCAGTATTTT
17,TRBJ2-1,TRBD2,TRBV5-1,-,CASSPGTSGRLYNEQFF,TGCGCCAGCAGCCCCGGGACTAGCGGGAGGCTTTACAATGAGCAGTTCTTC
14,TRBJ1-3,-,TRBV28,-,CASSTGISGNTIYF,TGTGCCAGCAGTACAGGGATTTCTGGAAACACCATATATTTT
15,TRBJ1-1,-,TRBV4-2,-,CASSQVSGGEVGAFF,TGTGCCAGCAGCCAAGTTAGTGGGGGCGAGGTGGGAGCTTTCTTT
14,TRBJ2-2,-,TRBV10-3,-,CAISESGGGRELFF,TGTGCCATCAGTGAGTCCGGGGGTGGCCGGGAGCTGTTTTTT
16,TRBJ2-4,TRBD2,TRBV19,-,CASTTGGLLAKNIQYF,TGTGCCAGTACCACCGGGGGACTATTAGCCAAAAACATTCAGTACTTC
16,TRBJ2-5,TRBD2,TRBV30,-,CAWSPRKREGRVTQYF,TGTGCCTGGAGCCCGAGAAAGCGGGAGGGCCGGGTGACCCAGTACTTC
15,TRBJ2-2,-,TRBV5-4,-,CASSFQGMNTGELFF,TGTGCCAGCAGCTTTCAGGGGATGAACACCGGGGAGCTGTTTTTT
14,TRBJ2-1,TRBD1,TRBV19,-,CASSIRGRENEQFF,TGTGCCAGTAGTATAAGGGGGCGCGAAAATGAGCAGTTCTTC
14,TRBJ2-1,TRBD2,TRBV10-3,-,CATRVAGEYNEQFF,TGTGCCACGAGGGTAGCGGGAGAGTACAATGAGCAGTTCTTC
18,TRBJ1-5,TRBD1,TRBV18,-,CASSPSGQGVKRNQPQHF,TGTGCCAGCTCACCTTCGGGACAGGGTGTTAAGCGCAATCAGCCCCAGCATTTT
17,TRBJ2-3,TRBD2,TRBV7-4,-,CASSLAGTSGFRDTQYF,TGTGCCAGCAGCTTAGCAGGGACTAGCGGGTTCCGAGATACGCAGTATTTT
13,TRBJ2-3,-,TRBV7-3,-,CASSYLGTDTQYF,TGTGCCAGCAGCTATCTAGGCACAGATACGCAGTATTTT
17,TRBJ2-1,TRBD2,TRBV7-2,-,CASSLESTGGPRNEQFF,TGTGCCAGCAGCTTAGAGTCAACGGGAGGGCCCCGCAATGAGCAGTTCTTC
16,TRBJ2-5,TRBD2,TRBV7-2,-,CASSPQGLAGAETQYF,TGTGCCAGCAGCCCGCAGGGACTAGCGGGAGCGGAGACCCAGTACTTC
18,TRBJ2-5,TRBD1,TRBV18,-,CASSPNSGTGGFRETQYF,TGTGCCAGCTCACCAAACTCCGGGACAGGGGGCTTCCGTGAGACCCAGTACTTC
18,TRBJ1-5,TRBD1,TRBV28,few,CASSLVGDRVSSNQPQHF,TGTGCCAGCAGTTTGGTCGGGGACAGGGTATCTAGCAATCAGCCCCAGCATTTT